Sequencing of this TCR beta chain was carried out in a study of brain T cells in children with intractable seizures. The CDR3 has 17 residues. CDR1 and CDR2 from the germline V gene are MNHEY and SMNVEV (reference sequence). Germline trimming cut 3 bases from V and 5 bases from J; bases unmatched to any gene: 12. Worth noting for this clone: Its target is unknown.

Study-wide results and caveats: Pre- and post-surgery blood differed in depth, so pre-surgery absences may be undersampling.

The time point denotes: blood from clinic visit 5 months post-surgery; TSC patient then seizure free. Only cases whose brain tissue showed the highest T cell transcript signatures were sequenced. Profiling relied on immunoSEQ multiplex PCR, and the TCRdb table lists in-frame clones only, not all of them. Of 300,000 to 400,000 clones listed, 93% were seen once; the top ten hold roughly 5.7%. The chain employs TRBV27 and TRBJ2-2; 7 nucleotides align to TRBD2. The sample in question was peripheral blood, obtained less than 6 months after surgery. The sequence was obtained from a boy younger than two with tuberous sclerosis and intractable seizures. CDR3 DNA: TGTGCCAGCAGTTTTGCGGGAGAAGGGTATGGGACCGGGGAGCTGTTTTTT. Protein sequence: CASSFAGEGYGTGELFF.